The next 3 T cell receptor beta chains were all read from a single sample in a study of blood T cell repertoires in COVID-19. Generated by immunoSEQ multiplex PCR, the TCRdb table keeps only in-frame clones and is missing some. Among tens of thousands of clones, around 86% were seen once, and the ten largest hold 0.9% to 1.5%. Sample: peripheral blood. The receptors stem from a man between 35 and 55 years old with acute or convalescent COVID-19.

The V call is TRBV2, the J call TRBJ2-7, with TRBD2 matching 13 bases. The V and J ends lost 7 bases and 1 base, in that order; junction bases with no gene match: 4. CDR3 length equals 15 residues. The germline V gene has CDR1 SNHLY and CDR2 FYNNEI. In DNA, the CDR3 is TGTGCCAGCATGACTAGCGGGGGGCTATCCTACGAGCAGTACTTC. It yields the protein CASMTSGGLSYEQYF.

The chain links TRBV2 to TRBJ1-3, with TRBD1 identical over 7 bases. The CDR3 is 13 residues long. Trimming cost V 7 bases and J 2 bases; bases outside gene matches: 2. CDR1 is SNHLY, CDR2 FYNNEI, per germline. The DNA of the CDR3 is TGTGCCAGCACCGACAGGGCTGGAAACACCATATATTTT. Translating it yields CASTDRAGNTIYF.

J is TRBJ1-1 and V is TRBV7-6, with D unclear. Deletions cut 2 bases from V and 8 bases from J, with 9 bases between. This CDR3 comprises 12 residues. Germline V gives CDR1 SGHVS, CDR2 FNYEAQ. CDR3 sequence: CASSLFQQEAFF. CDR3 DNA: TGTGCCAGCAGCTTATTCCAACAGGAAGCTTTCTTT.